These T cell receptor beta chains were read from a single sample in a study of T-cell reconstitution after alpha-beta-depleted transplantation in children. TCRdb fed the PCR reads into MiXCR, producing one record per CDR3 protein. The sample lists about 370,000 distinct CDR3 sequences; 20% were seen once. The input for sequencing was PBMCs from the stem cell graft donor, taken from the stem cell graft. These receptors originate from a human donor who donated a stem cell graft to a child with acute myeloid leukemia. Both conserved end residues are part of each CDR3. D genes are given only for firm matches. Clone sizes are given selectively: once, few, many, or a class where the clone is expanded.

J,V,D,length,size,CDR3,DNA
TRBJ2-3,TRBV29-1,TRBD2,18,few,CSVEDRLLAGGSTDTQYF,TGCAGCGTTGAGGACCGACTCCTAGCGGGTGGGAGCACAGATACGCAGTATTTT
TRBJ1-3,TRBV27,TRBD1,16,few,CASSSWDRGFGNTIYF,TGTGCCAGCAGCTCTTGGGACAGGGGTTTTGGAAACACCATATATTTT
TRBJ2-7,TRBV12-3/TRBV12-4,TRBD1,14,many,CASSQRTGEGEQYF,TGTGCCAGCAGTCAGAGGACAGGGGAGGGCGAGCAGTACTTC
TRBJ2-3,TRBV6-2/TRBV6-3,-,16,many,CASSYSSSGFTDTQYF,TGTGCCAGCAGTTACTCGAGTAGCGGATTCACAGATACGCAGTATTTT
TRBJ2-1,TRBV29-1,-,11,many,CSVEALGQQFF,TGCAGCGTTGAAGCTCTGGGGCAGCAGTTCTTC
TRBJ2-7,TRBV20-1,TRBD1,13,-,CSAITGGNYEQYF,TGCAGTGCCATTACAGGGGGCAACTACGAGCAGTACTTC
TRBJ2-3,TRBV12-3/TRBV12-4,-,16,-,CATGTGPEGYGDTQYF,TGTGCCACCGGGACGGGCCCCGAAGGATATGGGGATACGCAGTATTTT
TRBJ2-3,TRBV19,-,13,-,CASSMSGTDTQYF,TGTGCCAGTAGTATGTCCGGTACAGATACGCAGTATTTT
TRBJ2-1,TRBV18,-,12,few,CASGAGPNEQFF,TGTGCCAGCGGAGCCGGGCCCAATGAGCAGTTCTTC
TRBJ1-5,TRBV25-1,-,13,many,CASSEGGNQPQHF,TGTGCCAGCAGTGAAGGGGGGAATCAGCCCCAGCATTTT
TRBJ2-7,TRBV5-1,-,16,-,CASSPNPSKPPREQYF,TGCGCCAGCAGCCCGAACCCTAGCAAACCCCCTAGGGAGCAGTACTTC
TRBJ2-3,TRBV7-2,TRBD1,15,-,CASRSPGQAPGTQYF,TGTGCCAGCAGGTCGCCGGGACAGGCCCCCGGTACGCAGTATTTT
TRBJ2-7,TRBV20-1,-,14,many,CSARNSGFSHEQYF,TGCAGTGCTAGGAACTCAGGGTTTAGCCACGAGCAGTACTTC
TRBJ1-1,TRBV12-3/TRBV12-4,TRBD1,13,many,CASVGQGNTEAFF,TGTGCCAGCGTGGGACAGGGGAACACTGAAGCTTTCTTT
TRBJ1-2,TRBV7-8,TRBD1,19,many,CASSTGTGGEMRFNYGYTF,TGTGCCAGCAGCACCGGGACAGGGGGCGAAATGAGGTTTAACTATGGCTACACCTTC
TRBJ1-1,TRBV12-3/TRBV12-4,-,14,-,CASRGDGMNTEAFF,TGTGCCAGCAGGGGGGACGGAATGAACACTGAAGCTTTCTTT
TRBJ1-4,TRBV4-1,-,15,-,CASSQVPMTNEKLFF,TGCGCCAGCAGCCAAGTACCGATGACTAATGAAAAACTGTTTTTT
TRBJ1-5,TRBV28,-,15,-,CASSLWGDSNQPQHF,TGTGCCAGCAGTTTATGGGGGGATAGCAATCAGCCCCAGCATTTT
TRBJ2-7,TRBV29-1,-,11,-,CSVADTYEQYF,TGCAGCGTTGCTGATACCTACGAGCAGTACTTC
TRBJ2-4,TRBV5-1,TRBD2,17,few,CASSSTAAAGPKNIQYF,TGCGCCAGCAGCTCCACCGCGGCAGCGGGACCCAAAAACATTCAGTACTTC
TRBJ1-2,TRBV6-2/TRBV6-3,TRBD1,13,-,CASSYWDRDGYTF,TGTGCCAGCAGTTACTGGGACAGGGATGGCTACACCTTC
TRBJ2-5,TRBV20-1,-,11,many,CSAILSETQYF,TGCAGTGCTATATTATCAGAGACCCAGTACTTC
TRBJ2-2,TRBV20-1,TRBD2,14,few,CSASSGSSTGELFF,TGCAGTGCTAGTAGCGGGAGTAGTACCGGGGAGCTGTTTTTT
TRBJ2-7,TRBV3-1,-,17,few,CASSPRRNSGLGYEQYF,TGTGCCAGCAGCCCAAGAAGGAATTCGGGGTTAGGGTACGAGCAGTACTTC
TRBJ2-7,TRBV11-2,TRBD1,14,few,CASNPGQGAYEQYF,TGTGCCAGTAACCCGGGACAGGGGGCCTACGAGCAGTACTTC
TRBJ2-3,TRBV10-3,TRBD1,16,many,CAISSGQGLVTDTQYF,TGTGCCATCAGTTCCGGACAGGGATTAGTAACAGATACGCAGTATTTT
TRBJ2-2,TRBV12-3/TRBV12-4,-,15,-,CASTPEGGNTGELFF,TGTGCCAGCACCCCTGAAGGGGGAAACACCGGGGAGCTGTTTTTT
TRBJ2-4,TRBV28,-,16,few,CASSPGGDLAKNIQYF,TGTGCCAGCAGCCCCGGCGGAGATCTAGCCAAAAACATTCAGTACTTC
TRBJ2-7,TRBV5-1,-,15,-,CASSLGGPASYEQYF,TGCGCCAGCAGCTTGGGGGGGCCGGCCTCCTACGAGCAGTACTTC
TRBJ2-7,TRBV29-1,TRBD1,12,many,CSVRTGVGEQYF,TGCAGCGTCAGGACAGGGGTTGGGGAGCAGTACTTC
TRBJ2-7,TRBV10-3,TRBD2,14,many,CAIRRLAGDPEQYF,TGTGCCATCAGGAGACTAGCGGGAGATCCCGAGCAGTACTTC
TRBJ1-1,TRBV12-3/TRBV12-4,-,13,-,CASSSTENTEAFF,TGTGCCAGCAGTTCAACAGAGAACACTGAAGCTTTCTTT
TRBJ2-1,TRBV4-1,-,15,few,CASSQADRSYNEQFF,TGCGCCAGCAGCCAAGCGGACCGCTCCTACAATGAGCAGTTCTTC
TRBJ2-7,TRBV2,TRBD2,15,-,CASSSGTSLEYEQYF,TGTGCCAGCAGTAGCGGGACTAGCCTAGAATACGAGCAGTACTTC
TRBJ2-5,TRBV24-1,TRBD1,18,-,CATSVSPYGTEDQETQYF,TGTGCCACCAGTGTCTCGCCCTACGGGACAGAAGATCAAGAGACCCAGTACTTC
TRBJ2-7,TRBV20-1,TRBD2,13,many,CSAAREGRWEQYF,TGCAGTGCGGCGCGGGAGGGCCGATGGGAGCAGTACTTC
TRBJ2-2,TRBV7-9,-,15,few,CASSPRDMSTGELFF,TGTGCCAGCAGCCCACGGGACATGAGCACCGGGGAGCTGTTTTTT
TRBJ2-1,TRBV21-1,-,14,-,CASSHHRGRNEQFF,TGTGCCAGCAGCCACCACCGGGGGCGCAATGAGCAGTTCTTC
TRBJ2-5,TRBV12-3/TRBV12-4,TRBD1,13,-,CASTQGAQETQYF,TGTGCCAGCACACAGGGGGCTCAAGAGACCCAGTACTTC